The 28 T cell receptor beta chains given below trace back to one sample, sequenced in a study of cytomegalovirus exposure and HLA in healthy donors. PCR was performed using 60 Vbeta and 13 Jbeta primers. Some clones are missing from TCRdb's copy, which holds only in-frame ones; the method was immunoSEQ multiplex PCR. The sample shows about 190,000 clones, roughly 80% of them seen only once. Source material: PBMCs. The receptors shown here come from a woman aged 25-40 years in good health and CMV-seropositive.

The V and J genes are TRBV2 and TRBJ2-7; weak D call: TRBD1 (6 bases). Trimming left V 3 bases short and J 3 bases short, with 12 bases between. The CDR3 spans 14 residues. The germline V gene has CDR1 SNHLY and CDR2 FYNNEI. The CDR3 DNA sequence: TGTGCCAGCAGTGAGCAGGGGAGACACTACGAGCAGTACTTC. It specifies CASSEQGRHYEQYF.

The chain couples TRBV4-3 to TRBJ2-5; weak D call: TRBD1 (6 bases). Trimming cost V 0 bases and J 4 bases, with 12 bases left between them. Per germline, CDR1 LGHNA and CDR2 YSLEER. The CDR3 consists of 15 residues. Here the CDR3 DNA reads TGCGCCAGCAGCCAAGATATGGGGGCAGGAGAGACCCAGTACTTC. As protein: CASSQDMGAGETQYF.

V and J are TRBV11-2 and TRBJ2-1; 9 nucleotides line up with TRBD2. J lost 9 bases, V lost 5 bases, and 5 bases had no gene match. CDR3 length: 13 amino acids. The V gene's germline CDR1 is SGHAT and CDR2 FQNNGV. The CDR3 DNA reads TGTGCCAGCAGCAGTCTAGCGGGGCTTGAGCAGTTCTTC. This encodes CASSSLAGLEQFF.

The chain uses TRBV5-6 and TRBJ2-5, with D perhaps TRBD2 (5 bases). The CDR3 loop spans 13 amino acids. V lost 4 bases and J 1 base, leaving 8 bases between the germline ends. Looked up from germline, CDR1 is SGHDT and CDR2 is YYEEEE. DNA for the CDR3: TGTGCCAGCAGCAAAGCGGTCCAAGAGACCCAGTACTTC. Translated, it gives CASSKAVQETQYF.

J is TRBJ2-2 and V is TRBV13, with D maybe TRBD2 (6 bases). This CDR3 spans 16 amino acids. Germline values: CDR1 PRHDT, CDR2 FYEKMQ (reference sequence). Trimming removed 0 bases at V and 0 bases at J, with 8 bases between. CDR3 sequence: CASSLGGGTNTGELFF. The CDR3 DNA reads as TGTGCCAGCAGCTTAGGCGGGGGAACGAACACCGGGGAGCTGTTTTTT.

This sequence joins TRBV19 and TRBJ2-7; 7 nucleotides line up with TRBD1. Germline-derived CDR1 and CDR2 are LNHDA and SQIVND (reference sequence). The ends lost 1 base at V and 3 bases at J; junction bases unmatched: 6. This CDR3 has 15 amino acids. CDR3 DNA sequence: TGTGCCAGTAGTATAGTGCCGCAGGGGGTCTACGAGCAGTACTTC. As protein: CASSIVPQGVYEQYF.

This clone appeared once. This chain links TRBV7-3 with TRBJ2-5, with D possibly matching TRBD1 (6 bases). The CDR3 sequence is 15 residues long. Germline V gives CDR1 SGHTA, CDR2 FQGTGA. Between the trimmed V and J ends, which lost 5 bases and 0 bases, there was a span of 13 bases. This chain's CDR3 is CASSPRGKYQETQYF. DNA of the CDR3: TGTGCCAGCAGCCCAAGGGGGAAGTACCAAGAGACCCAGTACTTC. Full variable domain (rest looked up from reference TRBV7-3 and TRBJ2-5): GAGVSQTPSNKVTEKGKYVELRCDPISGHTALYWYRQSLGQGPEFLIYFQGTGAADDSGLPNDRFFAVRPEGSVSTLKIQRTERGDSAVYLCASSPRGKYQETQYFGPGTRLLVL.

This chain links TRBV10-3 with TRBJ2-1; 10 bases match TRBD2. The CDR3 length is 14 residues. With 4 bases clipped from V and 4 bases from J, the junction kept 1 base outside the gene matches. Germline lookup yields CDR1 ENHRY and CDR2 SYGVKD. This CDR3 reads CAISASGGYNEQFF. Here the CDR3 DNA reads TGTGCCATCAGTGCTAGCGGGGGTTACAATGAGCAGTTCTTC.

The CDR3: CASSQDRGDSNQPQHF. In DNA, the CDR3 is TGCGCCAGCAGCCAAGACAGGGGGGATAGCAATCAGCCCCAGCATTTT. V and J are TRBV4-3 and TRBJ1-5; 7 bases agree with TRBD1. The CDR3 totals 16 residues. The trim removed 0 bases at V and 0 bases at J, leaving 2 bases unmatched. In germline, CDR1 is LGHNA, CDR2 YSLEER.

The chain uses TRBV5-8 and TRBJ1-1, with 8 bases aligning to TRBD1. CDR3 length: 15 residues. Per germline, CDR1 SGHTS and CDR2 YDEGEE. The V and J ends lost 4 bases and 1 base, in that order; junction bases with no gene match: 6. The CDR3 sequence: CASSRTGRTNTEAFF. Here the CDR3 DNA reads TGTGCCAGCAGCAGGACAGGGCGAACGAACACTGAAGCTTTCTTT.

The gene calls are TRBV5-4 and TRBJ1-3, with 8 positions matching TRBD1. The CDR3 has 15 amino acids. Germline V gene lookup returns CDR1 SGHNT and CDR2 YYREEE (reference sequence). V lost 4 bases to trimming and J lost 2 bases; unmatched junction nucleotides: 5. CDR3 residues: CASSQATGAGNTIYF. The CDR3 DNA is TGTGCCAGCAGCCAAGCGACAGGGGCTGGAAACACCATATATTTT.

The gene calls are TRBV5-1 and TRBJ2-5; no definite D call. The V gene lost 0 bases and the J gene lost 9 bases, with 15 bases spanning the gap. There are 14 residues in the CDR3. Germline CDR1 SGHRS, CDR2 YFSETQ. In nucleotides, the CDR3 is TGCGCCAGCAGCTTGGGTGACAAGGCTTCGTCCCAGTACTTC. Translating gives CASSLGDKASSQYF.

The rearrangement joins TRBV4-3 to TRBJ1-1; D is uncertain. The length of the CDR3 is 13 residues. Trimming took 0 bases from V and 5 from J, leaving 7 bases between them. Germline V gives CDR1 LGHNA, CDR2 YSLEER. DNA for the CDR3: TGCGCCAGCAGCCAAGAACCCCGGACTGAAGCTTTCTTT. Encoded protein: CASSQEPRTEAFF.

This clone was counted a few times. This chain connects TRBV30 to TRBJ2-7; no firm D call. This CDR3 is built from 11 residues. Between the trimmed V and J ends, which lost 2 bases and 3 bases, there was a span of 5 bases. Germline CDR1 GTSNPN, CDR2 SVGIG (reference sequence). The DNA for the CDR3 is TGTGCCTGGAGTCCCAACTACGAGCAGTACTTC. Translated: CAWSPNYEQYF.

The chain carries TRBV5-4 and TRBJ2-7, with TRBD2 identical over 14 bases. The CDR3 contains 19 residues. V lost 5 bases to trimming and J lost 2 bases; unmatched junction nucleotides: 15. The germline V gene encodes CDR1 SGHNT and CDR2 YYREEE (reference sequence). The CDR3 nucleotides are TGTGCCAGCAGTCCGGTCCCGGGGACTAGCGGGAGTCTTACCTACGAGCAGTACTTC. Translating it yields CASSPVPGTSGSLTYEQYF.

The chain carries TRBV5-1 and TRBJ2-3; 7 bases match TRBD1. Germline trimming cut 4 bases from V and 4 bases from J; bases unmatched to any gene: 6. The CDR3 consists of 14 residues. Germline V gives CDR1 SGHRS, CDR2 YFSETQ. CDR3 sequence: CASSPTGTADTQYF. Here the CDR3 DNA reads TGCGCCAGCAGCCCGACAGGGACAGCAGATACGCAGTATTTT.

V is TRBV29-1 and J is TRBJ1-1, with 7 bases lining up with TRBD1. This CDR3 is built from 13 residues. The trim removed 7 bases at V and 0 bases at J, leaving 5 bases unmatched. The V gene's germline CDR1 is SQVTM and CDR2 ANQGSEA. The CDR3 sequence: CSARQGMNTEAFF. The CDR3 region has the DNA TGCAGCGCGAGACAGGGAATGAACACTGAAGCTTTCTTT.

This CDR3 reads CASSLLAGEQFF. CDR3 sequence (DNA): TGTGCCAGCAGTTTACTTGCAGGTGAGCAGTTCTTC. This chain links TRBV27 with TRBJ2-1; D gene unclear. The length of the CDR3 is 12 residues. In germline, CDR1 is MNHEY, CDR2 SMNVEV (reference sequence). Trimming removed 2 bases from V and 9 bases from J, with 8 bases in between.

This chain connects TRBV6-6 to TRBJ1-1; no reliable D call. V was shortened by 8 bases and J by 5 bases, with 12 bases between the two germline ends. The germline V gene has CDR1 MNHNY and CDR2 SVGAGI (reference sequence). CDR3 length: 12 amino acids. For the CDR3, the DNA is TGTGCCAGCTCCCCCGCGGGAACTGAAGCTTTCTTT. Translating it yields CASSPAGTEAFF.

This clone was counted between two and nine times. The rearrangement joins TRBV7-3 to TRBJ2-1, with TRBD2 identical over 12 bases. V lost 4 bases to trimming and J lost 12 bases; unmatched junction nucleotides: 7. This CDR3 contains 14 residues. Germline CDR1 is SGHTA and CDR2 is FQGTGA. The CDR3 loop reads CASSSLTSGSMQFF. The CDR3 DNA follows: TGTGCCAGCAGCTCACTGACTAGCGGGAGTATGCAGTTCTTC.

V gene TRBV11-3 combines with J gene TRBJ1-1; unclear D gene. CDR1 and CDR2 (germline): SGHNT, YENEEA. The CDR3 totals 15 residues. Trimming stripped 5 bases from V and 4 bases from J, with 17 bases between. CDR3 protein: CASSQGGILGTEAFF. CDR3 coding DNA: TGTGCCAGCAGCCAAGGAGGGATTCTGGGCACTGAAGCTTTCTTT.

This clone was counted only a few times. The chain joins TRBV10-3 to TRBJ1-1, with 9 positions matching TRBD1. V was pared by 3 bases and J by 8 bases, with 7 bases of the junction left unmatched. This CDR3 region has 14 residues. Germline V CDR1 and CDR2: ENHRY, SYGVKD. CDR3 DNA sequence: TGTGCCATCAGTGATACTCTGGGGACAGGGGAAGCTTTCTTT. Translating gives CAISDTLGTGEAFF.

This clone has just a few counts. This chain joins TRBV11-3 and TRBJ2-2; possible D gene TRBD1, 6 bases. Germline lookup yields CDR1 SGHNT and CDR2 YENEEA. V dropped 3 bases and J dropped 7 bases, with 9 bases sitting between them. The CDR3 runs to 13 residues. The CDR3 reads CASSFNRDGELFF. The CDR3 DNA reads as TGTGCCAGCAGCTTTAACAGGGACGGGGAGCTGTTTTTT. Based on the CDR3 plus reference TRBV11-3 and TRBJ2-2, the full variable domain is EAGVVQSPRYKIIEKKQPVAFWCNPISGHNTLYWYLQNLGQGPELLIRYENEEAVDDSQLPKDRFSAERLKGVDSTLKIQPAELGDSAVYLCASSFNRDGELFFGEGSRLTVL.

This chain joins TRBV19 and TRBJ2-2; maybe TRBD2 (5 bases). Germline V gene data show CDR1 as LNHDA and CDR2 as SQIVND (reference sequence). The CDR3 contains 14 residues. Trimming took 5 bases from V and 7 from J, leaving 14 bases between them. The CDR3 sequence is CASSLPLAVGELFF. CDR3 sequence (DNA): TGTGCCAGTAGTCTCCCCCTAGCCGTCGGGGAGCTGTTTTTT.

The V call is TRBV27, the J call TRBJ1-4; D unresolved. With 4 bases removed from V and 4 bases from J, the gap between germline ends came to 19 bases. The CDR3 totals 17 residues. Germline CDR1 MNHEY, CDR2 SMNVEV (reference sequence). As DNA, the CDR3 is TGTGCCAGCAGTTCGAAAACCCCGCCGCCTATTAATGAAAAACTGTTTTTT. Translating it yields CASSSKTPPPINEKLFF.

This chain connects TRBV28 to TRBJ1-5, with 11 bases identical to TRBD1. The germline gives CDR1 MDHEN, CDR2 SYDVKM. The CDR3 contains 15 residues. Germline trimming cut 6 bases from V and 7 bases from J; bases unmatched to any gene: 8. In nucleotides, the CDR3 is TGTGCCAGCAGCCACAGGGGACAGGGGGTACAGCCCCAGCATTTT. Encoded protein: CASSHRGQGVQPQHF.

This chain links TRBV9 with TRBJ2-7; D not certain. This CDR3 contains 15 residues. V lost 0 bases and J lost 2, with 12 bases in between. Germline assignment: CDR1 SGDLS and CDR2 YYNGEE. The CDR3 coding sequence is TGTGCCAGCAGCGTAGGGAGCAGTAGAACCTACGAGCAGTACTTC. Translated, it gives CASSVGSSRTYEQYF.

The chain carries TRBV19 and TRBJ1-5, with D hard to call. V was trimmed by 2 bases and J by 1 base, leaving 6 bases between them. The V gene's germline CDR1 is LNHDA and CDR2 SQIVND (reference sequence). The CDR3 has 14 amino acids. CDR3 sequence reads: CASSISRSNQPQHF. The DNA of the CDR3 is TGTGCCAGTAGTATATCCAGGAGCAATCAGCCCCAGCATTTT.